The entry that follows covers one TCR beta chain sequence. Study processing details: Cell counts per sample came from amplifying reference gene primers. Data came from immunoSEQ multiplex PCR; TCRdb stores just in-frame clones and leaves some out. V and J calls and clone size follow that table, whereas D and trimming were derived from the DNA. The data show under 500,000 clones, approximately 90% seen once. This specimen belongs to a study of blood T cell repertoires in COVID-19. Background on the study: Collection of acute and convalescent COVID-19 samples took place in the United States, Italy and Spain. Sample material is recorded as cDNA or gDNA derived from T cells, B-cell-depleted T cells, or PBMCs.

The receptor's source is a woman aged 25 to 45 with acute or convalescent COVID-19. Material: peripheral blood.

The CDR3: CASSPGTGGIDQPQHF. The CDR3 nucleotides read TGCGCCAGCAGCCCCGGGACAGGGGGGATTGATCAGCCCCAGCATTTT. This sequence joins TRBV5-1 and TRBJ1-5; 11 bases fit TRBD1. The CDR3 totals 16 residues. V shed 4 bases and J 5 bases; nucleotides not matched to a gene: 8. Germline V gives CDR1 SGHRS, CDR2 YFSETQ.